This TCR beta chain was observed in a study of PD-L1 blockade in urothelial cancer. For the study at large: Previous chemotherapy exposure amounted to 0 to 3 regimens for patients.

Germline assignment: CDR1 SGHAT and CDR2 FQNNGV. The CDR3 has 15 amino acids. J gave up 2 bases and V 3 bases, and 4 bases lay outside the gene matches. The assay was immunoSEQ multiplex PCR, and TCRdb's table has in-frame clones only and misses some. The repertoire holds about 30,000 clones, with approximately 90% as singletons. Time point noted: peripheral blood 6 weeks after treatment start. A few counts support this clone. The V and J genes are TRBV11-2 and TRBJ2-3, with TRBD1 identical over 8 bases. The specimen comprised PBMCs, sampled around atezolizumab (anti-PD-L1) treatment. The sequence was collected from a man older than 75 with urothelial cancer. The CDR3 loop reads CASSFSGGYTDTQYF. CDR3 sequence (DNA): TGTGCCAGCAGCTTCTCAGGGGGCTACACAGATACGCAGTATTTT.